This entry is about one TCR beta chain. This record belongs to a study of blood T cell repertoires in COVID-19. As for the study in general: Samples came from the United States, Italy and Spain, spanning acute and convalescent COVID-19.

Data came from immunoSEQ multiplex PCR; TCRdb stores just in-frame clones and leaves some out. The profile shows approximately 530,000 clones, about 88% of them singletons. V was clipped by 6 bases and J by 5 bases; unmatched bases: 10. CDR3 length equals 14 residues. The germline CDR1 and CDR2 sequences are MNHEY and SVGAGI. Sequencing was carried out using peripheral blood. The chain carries TRBV6-5 and TRBJ2-7; 7 nucleotides match TRBD1. The sequence derives from a woman aged 50 to 65 with COVID-19, enrolled during active disease. DNA for the CDR3: TGTGCCAGCAGCGACTGGGAGACAGGGAACGAGCAGTACTTC. Translating it yields CASSDWETGNEQYF.